The clone carrying this TCR beta chain was observed a few times. What it binds is unknown. The sample is drawn from a study of T-cell memory formation after mild COVID-19. Study findings and constraints: Researchers could not confirm that second-wave clones peaking on day 37 targeted SARS-CoV-2.

TCRdb re-called the 5' RACE reads with MiXCR, one entry per CDR3 protein. The sample carries about 470,000 distinct CDR3 sequences, 15% to 20% recorded once. The sequence was collected from an adult woman who had mild COVID-19 (a few samples of this study predate the infection). Cell type and time point are not known. Sequenced: PBMCs or a T cell subset sorted from them (not recorded which).

CDR3 nucleotide sequence: TGTGCCAGCAGCTTAGCGGGACCCCTTTACGGGTCGAGCTCCTACAATGAGCAGTTCTTC. It yields the protein CASSLAGPLYGSSSYNEQFF. The chain recombines TRBV7-9 with TRBJ2-1, with D perhaps given as TRBD1 or TRBD2 (5 bases each). This CDR3 comprises 20 residues. The germline V and J ends were trimmed by 0 bases and 0 bases, with 21 bases remaining between them. Looked up from germline, CDR1 is SEHNR and CDR2 is FQNEAQ (reference sequence).